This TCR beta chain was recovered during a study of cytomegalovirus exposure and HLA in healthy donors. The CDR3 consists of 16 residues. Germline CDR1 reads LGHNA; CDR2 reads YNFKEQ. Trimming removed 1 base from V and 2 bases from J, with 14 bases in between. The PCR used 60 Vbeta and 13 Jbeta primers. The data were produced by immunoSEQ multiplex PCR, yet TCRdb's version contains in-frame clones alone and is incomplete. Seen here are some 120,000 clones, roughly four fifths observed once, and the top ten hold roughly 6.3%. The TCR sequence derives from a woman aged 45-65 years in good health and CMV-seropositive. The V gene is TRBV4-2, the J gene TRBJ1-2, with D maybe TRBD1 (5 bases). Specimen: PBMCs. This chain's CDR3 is CASSQGWRDANYGYTF. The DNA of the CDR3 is TGTGCCAGCAGCCAAGGATGGAGGGACGCGAACTATGGCTACACCTTC.